Reported below is one TCR beta chain. Its antigen remains unknown. CD8 cells regarded as naive lacked CD45RO, were positively chosen for CCR7, and omitted terminally differentiated effector memory CD45RA+ cells. Sequenced by immunoSEQ multiplex PCR; TCRdb stores in-frame clones only, minus some. The sample includes some 2,000,000 clones, over 85% seen only once; the top ten take roughly 1%. This entry is derived from a study of shared clonotypes between healthy human individuals. General observations from the study: Sampling involved blood alone; tissue repertoires likely differ.

Germline trimming cut 3 bases from V and 5 bases from J; bases unmatched to any gene: 3. This CDR3 has 12 amino acids. In germline, CDR1 is SQVTM, CDR2 ANQGSEA. The V gene is TRBV29-1, the J gene TRBJ2-5; 7 positions agree with TRBD2. Sequenced input: naive CD8+ T cells sorted from blood. The receptor was isolated from a man younger than 35 in good health. The CDR3 DNA reads as TGCAGCGTTGATATGGGAGGGGAGACCCAGTACTTC. Its translation: CSVDMGGETQYF. Complete variable domain (other parts from reference TRBV29-1 and TRBJ2-5): SAVISQKPSRDICQRGTSLTIQCQVDSQVTMMFWYRQQPGQSLTLIATANQGSEATYESGFVIDKFPISRPNLTFSTLTVSNMSPEDSSIYLCSVDMGGETQYFGPGTRLLVL.